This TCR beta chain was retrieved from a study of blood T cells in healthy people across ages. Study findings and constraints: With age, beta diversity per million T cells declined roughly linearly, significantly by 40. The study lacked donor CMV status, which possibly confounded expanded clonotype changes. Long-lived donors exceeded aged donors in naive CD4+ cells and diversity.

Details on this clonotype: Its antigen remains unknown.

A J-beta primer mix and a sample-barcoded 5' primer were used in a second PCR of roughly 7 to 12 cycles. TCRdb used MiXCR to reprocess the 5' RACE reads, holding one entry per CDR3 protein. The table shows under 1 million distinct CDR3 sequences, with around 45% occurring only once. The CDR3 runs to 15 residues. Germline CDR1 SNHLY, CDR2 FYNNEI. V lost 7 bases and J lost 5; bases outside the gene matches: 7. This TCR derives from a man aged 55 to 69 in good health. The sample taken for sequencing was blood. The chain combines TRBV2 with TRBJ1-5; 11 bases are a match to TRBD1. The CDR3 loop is CASKGQGVIDQPQHF. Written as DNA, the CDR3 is TGTGCCAGCAAGGGACAGGGGGTTATTGATCAGCCCCAGCATTTT.